Below, 4 T cell receptor beta chains from the same sample are listed, as sequenced in a study of blood T cell repertoires in COVID-19. Here immunoSEQ multiplex PCR was the method, and the copy in TCRdb shows in-frame clones only, minus some. The sample lists approximately 230,000 clones; 70% to 90% were seen once. Material for sequencing was PBMCs or T cells enriched from blood (not recorded which). The source is a woman between 50 and 59 years old with acute COVID-19.

The chain combines TRBV28 with TRBJ1-5; 9 positions match TRBD1. This CDR3 has 14 amino acids. With 4 bases clipped from V and 5 bases from J, the junction kept 3 bases outside the gene matches. Germline V gene lookup returns CDR1 MDHEN and CDR2 SYDVKM. The CDR3 nucleotides are TGTGCCAGCAGTTCGGGACAGGGTTATCAGCCCCAGCATTTT. Its protein product is CASSSGQGYQPQHF.

Only one count was recorded for this clone. V is TRBV12-5 and J is TRBJ2-3; TRBD2 matches at 8 bases. The CDR3 loop spans 18 amino acids. V lost 0 bases and J lost 2; bases outside the gene matches: 10. Germline V gives CDR1 LGHNT, CDR2 FRNRAP. CDR3 loop: CASGLVRDGRALTDTQYF. For the CDR3, the DNA is TGTGCTAGTGGTTTGGTACGGGACGGGAGGGCCCTCACAGATACGCAGTATTTT.

The CDR3 spells CASSWLAGGPDTQYF. The CDR3 DNA sequence: TGTGCCAGCAGCTGGCTAGCGGGAGGGCCAGATACGCAGTATTTT. V gene TRBV4-2 combines with J gene TRBJ2-3, with TRBD2 identical over 12 bases. Germline CDR1 is LGHNA and CDR2 is YNFKEQ. The V segment lost 5 bases and the J segment 4 bases; nucleotides outside the gene matches: 4. The CDR3 has 15 amino acids.

V and J are TRBV3-1 (or the pseudogene TRBV3-2) and TRBJ2-5, with D hard to call. Trimming cost V 0 bases and J 0 bases, with 5 bases left between them. The germline V gene has CDR1 LGHDT and CDR2 YNNKEL (reference sequence). This CDR3 contains 14 residues. CDR3 loop: CASSQDIDQETQYF. Here the CDR3 DNA reads TGTGCCAGCAGCCAAGATATCGACCAAGAGACCCAGTACTTC.